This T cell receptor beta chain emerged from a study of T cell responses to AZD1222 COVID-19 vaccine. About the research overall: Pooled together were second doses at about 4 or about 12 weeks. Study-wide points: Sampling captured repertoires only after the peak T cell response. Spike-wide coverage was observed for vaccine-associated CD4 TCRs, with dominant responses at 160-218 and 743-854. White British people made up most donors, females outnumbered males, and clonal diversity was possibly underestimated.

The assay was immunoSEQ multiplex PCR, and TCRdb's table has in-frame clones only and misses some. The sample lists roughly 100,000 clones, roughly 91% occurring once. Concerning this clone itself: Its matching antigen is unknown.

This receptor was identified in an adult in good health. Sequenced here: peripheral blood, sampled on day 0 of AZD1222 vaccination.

The DNA for the CDR3 is TGTGCCAGTAGCCGGCTAGCGGTTCACAATGAGCAGTTCTTC. It is translated as CASSRLAVHNEQFF. The V call is TRBV19, the J call TRBJ2-1; 7 bases map to TRBD2. The V segment lost 6 bases and the J segment 5 bases; nucleotides outside the gene matches: 7. CDR3 length: 14 amino acids. Germline CDR1 LNHDA, CDR2 SQIVND (reference sequence). Full variable domain (outside the CDR3, taken from reference TRBV19 and TRBJ2-1): DGGITQSPKYLFRKEGQNVTLSCEQNLNHDAMYWYRQDPGQGLRLIYYSQIVNDFQKGDIAEGYSVSREKKESFPLTVTSAQKNPTAFYLCASSRLAVHNEQFFGPGTRLTVL.